These 26 T cell receptor beta chains originate from one sample sequenced in a study of response to subunit inactivated influenza vaccine. TCRdb reprocessed the RT-PCR reads via MiXCR and lists one record per CDR3 protein. The sample includes approximately 480,000 distinct CDR3 sequences, about 10% seen only once; the top ten take approximately 12%. Source: PBMCs from blood, taken 40 to 50 days after vaccination. These receptors all stem from a man between 50 and 59 years old who received an inactivated influenza vaccine.

The table lists this clonotype with many counts. The gene calls are TRBV14 and TRBJ2-1, with D uncertain. The germline gives CDR1 SGHDN, CDR2 FVKESK. This CDR3 comprises 13 residues. V was clipped by 3 bases and J by 6 bases, with 9 bases between them. DNA for the CDR3: TGTGCCAGCAGCCAGGCCTGGCTCAATGAGCAGTTCTTC. This codes for CASSQAWLNEQFF.

The chain carries TRBV5-1 and TRBJ2-7; TRBD2 matches at 10 bases. The CDR3 length is 15 residues. V was clipped by 3 bases and J by 1 base; unmatched bases: 4. The germline gives CDR1 SGHRS, CDR2 YFSETQ. CDR3 DNA: TGCGCCAGCAGCTGGGGGACTAGCGCATCCTACGAGCAGTACTTC. Its translation: CASSWGTSASYEQYF.

Many counts were recorded for this clonotype. The chain uses TRBV6-1 and TRBJ1-2; unclear D gene. V was cut by 6 bases and J by 4 bases, with 15 bases left in between. The CDR3 runs to 14 residues. CDR1 and CDR2 from the germline V gene are MNHNS and SASEGT. As DNA, the CDR3 is TGTGCCAGCAGGGCCGGGGTAGTGGGCTATGGCTACACCTTC. It yields the protein CASRAGVVGYGYTF.

This clonotype has a handful of counts. The chain links TRBV10-3 to TRBJ1-6; unclear D gene. The germline CDR1 and CDR2 sequences are ENHRY and SYGVKD. Trimming cost V 2 bases and J 8 bases, with 13 bases left between them. The CDR3 sequence is 15 residues long. The CDR3 coding sequence is TGTGCCATCAGTGAGGGTAGGGCGAATGATTCACCCCTCCACTTT. The encoded protein is CAISEGRANDSPLHF.

There are a few counts of this clonotype. The chain carries TRBV20-1 and TRBJ2-7; TRBD2 matches 13 bases. Trimming took 5 bases from V and 3 from J; bases not matched to a gene: 7. CDR1 is DFQATT, CDR2 SNEGSKA, per germline (reference sequence). The CDR3 has 15 amino acids. The CDR3, as DNA: TGCAGTGCTGAGTCCGGGACTAGCGGGATCTACGAGCAGTACTTC. This gives the protein CSAESGTSGIYEQYF.

The rearrangement uses TRBV6-1 and TRBJ1-5; D not resolved. CDR1 and CDR2 from the germline V gene are MNHNS and SASEGT. CDR3 length: 15 amino acids. Trimming removed 2 bases from V and 6 bases from J, with 14 bases in between. CDR3 sequence (DNA): TGTGCCAGCAGTGAAAACGCGGGTGTGAGTCAGCCCCAGCATTTT. It is translated as CASSENAGVSQPQHF.

In this sample, this clonotype turned up many times. The chain is built from TRBV7-6 and TRBJ2-3; 9 bases align to TRBD2. This CDR3 has 13 amino acids. The germline CDR1 and CDR2 sequences are SGHVS and FNYEAQ. DNA of the CDR3: TGTGCTACCGGGACTAGCATTACAGATACGCAGTATTTT. Protein sequence: CATGTSITDTQYF.

The V and J genes are TRBV20-1 and TRBJ2-7; D assignment may be TRBD1 or TRBD2 (6 bases each). In germline, CDR1 is DFQATT, CDR2 SNEGSKA (reference sequence). CDR3 length: 13 residues. V lost 2 bases and J 5 bases, leaving 13 bases between the germline ends. The CDR3 bases are TGCAGTGCTAGAATAGGGGGGCTCCACGAGCAGTACTTC. Amino acid sequence: CSARIGGLHEQYF.

The chain links TRBV12-3 or TRBV12-4 to TRBJ2-1; 11 bases fit TRBD2. The CDR3 covers 16 residues. Unmatched junction bases numbered 14, after V lost 6 bases and J lost 10 bases. The CDR3 protein is CASSPGLAVRGAEQFF. DNA of the CDR3: TGTGCCAGCAGCCCGGGACTAGCGGTGAGGGGGGCCGAGCAGTTCTTC.

The gene calls are TRBV20-1 and TRBJ2-7, with TRBD1 matching over 8 bases. Trimming at V came to 1 base and at J to 1 base, leaving 3 bases not matched to a gene. CDR1 DFQATT and CDR2 SNEGSKA come from the germline V gene (reference sequence). There are 14 residues in the CDR3. Here the CDR3 reads CSARGWDRSYEQYF. The CDR3, as DNA: TGCAGTGCTAGAGGGTGGGACAGGTCCTACGAGCAGTACTTC.

This clonotype showed up just a few times. The V and J genes are TRBV5-1 and TRBJ2-3, with 9 bases that match TRBD2. This CDR3 is 16 amino acids long. Germline trimming cut 4 bases from V and 3 bases from J; bases unmatched to any gene: 9. CDR1 SGHRS and CDR2 YFSETQ come from the germline V gene. The CDR3 region has the DNA TGCGCCAGCAGCCAACTAGCGGGTACTGGGACAGATACGCAGTATTTT. Translation gives CASSQLAGTGTDTQYF.

The rearrangement joins TRBV12-3 or TRBV12-4 to TRBJ1-1; 7 nucleotides align to TRBD1. With V trimmed by 6 bases and J by 0 bases, 4 bases remained unmatched. The CDR3 covers 14 residues. The chain's CDR3 is CASRHDRVNTEAFF. In nucleotides, the CDR3 is TGTGCCAGCAGACACGACAGGGTGAACACTGAAGCTTTCTTT.

This clonotype was detected only a few times. The chain links TRBV28 to TRBJ1-2; TRBD1 aligns across 8 bases. With V trimmed by 4 bases and J by 6 bases, 7 bases remained unmatched. Germline CDR1 is MDHEN and CDR2 is SYDVKM. The CDR3 loop spans 14 amino acids. DNA of the CDR3: TGTGCCAGCAGTTCCCAGGGGGCAGATCATGGCTACACCTTC. Its translation: CASSSQGADHGYTF.

This clonotype was counted between two and nine times. The rearrangement joins TRBV7-2 to TRBJ2-1; TRBD1 aligns across 10 bases. The CDR3 has 15 amino acids. Germline values: CDR1 SGHTA, CDR2 FQGNSA. Germline trimming cut 2 bases from V and 10 bases from J; bases unmatched to any gene: 8. CDR3 in DNA: TGTGCCAGCAGCTTAACCGGGACAGGGGATTACGAGCAGTTCTTC. Encoded protein: CASSLTGTGDYEQFF.

This clonotype has a handful of counts. The rearrangement links TRBV14 to TRBJ2-4; D possibly corresponds to TRBD2 (5 bases). V was trimmed by 1 base and J by 0 bases, leaving 13 bases between them. From germline, CDR1 is SGHDN and CDR2 FVKESK. The CDR3 spans 17 residues. The CDR3 is CASSQGGGGLAKNIQYF. In DNA form, the CDR3 reads TGTGCCAGCAGCCAAGGAGGTGGCGGACTAGCCAAAAACATTCAGTACTTC. Full variable domain (missing parts from reference TRBV14 and TRBJ2-4): EAGVTQFPSHSVIEKGQTVTLRCDPISGHDNLYWYRRVMGKEIKFLLHFVKESKQDESGMPNNRFLAERTGGTYSTLKVQPAELEDSGVYFCASSQGGGGLAKNIQYFGAGTRLSVL.

This clonotype was seen more than once but under ten times. J is TRBJ1-1 and V is TRBV29-1, with a weak D call TRBD1 (5 bases). The CDR3 spans 15 residues. V lost 0 bases, J lost 1 base, and 12 bases lay in between. In germline, CDR1 is SQVTM, CDR2 ANQGSEA. In nucleotides, the CDR3 is TGCAGCGTTGAAGATCGGTGGAGGGGGAACACTGAAGCTTTCTTT. Its translation: CSVEDRWRGNTEAFF.

This sequence joins TRBV5-1 and TRBJ1-2, with D possibly TRBD1 on 5 matching bases. CDR1 is SGHRS and CDR2 is YFSETQ in the germline V gene. This CDR3 has 14 residues. V lost 4 bases, J lost 7 bases, and 17 bases lay in between. CDR3 loop: CASSATGPVGGYTF. The DNA of the CDR3 is TGCGCCAGCAGCGCCACGGGACCGGTCGGTGGCTACACCTTC.

This clonotype was detected ten times or more. The chain employs TRBV10-3 and TRBJ2-7; D unresolved. CDR1 is ENHRY and CDR2 is SYGVKD in the germline V gene. Between the trimmed V and J ends, which lost 3 bases and 7 bases, there was a span of 13 bases. The CDR3 contains 13 residues. The CDR3 spells CAISDPPSREQYF. As DNA, the CDR3 is TGTGCCATCAGTGACCCCCCGTCGCGGGAGCAGTACTTC.

This chain connects TRBV11-2 to TRBJ2-1; the match to TRBD2 covers 7 bases. Germline V lookup: CDR1 SGHAT, CDR2 FQNNGV. The CDR3 loop spans 15 amino acids. The trim removed 1 base at V and 4 bases at J, leaving 4 bases unmatched. CDR3 residues: CASSLALAAYNEQFF. CDR3 DNA: TGTGCCAGCAGCTTAGCCCTAGCGGCTTACAATGAGCAGTTCTTC.

The chain joins TRBV3-1 to TRBJ2-1; TRBD2 matches 10 bases. Germline assignment: CDR1 LGHDT and CDR2 YNNKEL (reference sequence). Losses at the gene ends were 4 bases for V and 9 bases for J; bases not matched to a gene: 15. The CDR3 extends over 17 amino acids. The DNA for the CDR3 is TGTGCCAGCAGCCCCTGGCCGGGAACTAGCGGGAAGGCTGAGCAGTTCTTC. It specifies CASSPWPGTSGKAEQFF.

The chain is built from TRBV10-3 and TRBJ2-1, with a tentative D call TRBD2 (6 bases). The CDR3 extends over 14 amino acids. Germline CDR1 reads ENHRY; CDR2 reads SYGVKD. V lost 4 bases and J lost 4, with 11 bases in between. CDR3 loop: CAISGASEYNEQFF. The CDR3, as DNA: TGTGCCATCAGTGGCGCTAGCGAGTACAATGAGCAGTTCTTC.

This clonotype was recorded a few times. V usage is TRBV12-3 or TRBV12-4 and J usage is TRBJ2-1; 10 nucleotides align to TRBD1. The CDR3 loop spans 12 amino acids. The V gene end was trimmed by 5 bases and the J gene end by 8 bases; junction bases not matched to a gene: 0. DNA of the CDR3: TGTGCCAGCAGTGGGACAGGGGATGAGCAGTTCTTC. Translated, it gives CASSGTGDEQFF.

The chain joins TRBV4-1 to TRBJ2-3, with 15 bases fitting TRBD2. CDR3 length: 17 amino acids. Germline-derived CDR1 and CDR2 are MGHRA and YSYEKL. Trimming took 1 base from V and 4 from J; bases not matched to a gene: 3. The CDR3 bases are TGCGCCAGCAGCCAAGGCGGACTAGCGGGGGGGCCAGATACGCAGTATTTT. Translating it yields CASSQGGLAGGPDTQYF.

The chain uses TRBV7-9 and TRBJ2-5; D unresolved. Trimming removed 5 bases from V and 6 bases from J, with 13 bases in between. Germline V lookup: CDR1 SEHNR, CDR2 FQNEAQ (reference sequence). There are 13 residues in the CDR3. The DNA of the CDR3 is TGTGCCAGCAGCAACCGGTCCCGTCAGACCCAGTACTTC. Amino acids: CASSNRSRQTQYF.

V gene TRBV6-1 combines with J gene TRBJ2-1; 7 bases are shared with TRBD2. This CDR3 has 16 amino acids. V trimming: 6 bases; J trimming: 4 bases; junction bases outside the gene matches: 12. Per germline, CDR1 MNHNS and CDR2 SASEGT. As DNA, the CDR3 is TGTGCCAGCAGCGCTCAGGGAGGGGTCTTATACAATGAGCAGTTCTTC. Translation gives CASSAQGGVLYNEQFF.

This clonotype was counted many times. This chain joins TRBV11-2 and TRBJ2-1; 12 bases are shared with TRBD2. The V gene end was trimmed by 0 bases and the J gene end by 7 bases; junction bases not matched to a gene: 16. This CDR3 spans 20 amino acids. CDR1 and CDR2 (germline): SGHAT, FQNNGV. CDR3 protein: CASSLEPLAGGPSFWNEQFF. CDR3 sequence (DNA): TGTGCCAGCAGCTTAGAGCCCCTAGCGGGAGGGCCTTCGTTTTGGAATGAGCAGTTCTTC.